The clone carrying this TCR beta chain was observed a handful of times. Its specificity is not known. This sample is part of a study of cytomegalovirus exposure and HLA in healthy donors. The overall study: In terms of ancestry, the Caucasian-associated cluster contained about four fifths of the 398 genotyped donors.

CDR3 size: 14 residues. Germline lookup yields CDR1 MDHEN and CDR2 SYDVKM. V lost 7 bases and J lost 4, with 17 bases in between. PCR was performed using 60 Vbeta and 13 Jbeta primers. Generated by immunoSEQ multiplex PCR, the TCRdb table keeps only in-frame clones and is missing some. The sample carries about 130,000 clones, 55% to 75% recorded once. Study results and caveats: The study put 150 to 200 TCR beta chains on its list as cytomegalovirus-associated. Rare sequences made up most TCRs, while some public TCRs were found in many donors. A few CMV-associated chains proved CMV antigen-specific in vitro.

The specimen was PBMCs. The receptor was isolated from a human donor in good health. The chain joins TRBV28 to TRBJ2-7, with a possible D match to TRBD1 (5 bases). CDR3: CASTEAQGWYEQYF. CDR3 sequence (DNA): TGTGCCAGCACCGAGGCCCAGGGTTGGTACGAGCAGTACTTC.